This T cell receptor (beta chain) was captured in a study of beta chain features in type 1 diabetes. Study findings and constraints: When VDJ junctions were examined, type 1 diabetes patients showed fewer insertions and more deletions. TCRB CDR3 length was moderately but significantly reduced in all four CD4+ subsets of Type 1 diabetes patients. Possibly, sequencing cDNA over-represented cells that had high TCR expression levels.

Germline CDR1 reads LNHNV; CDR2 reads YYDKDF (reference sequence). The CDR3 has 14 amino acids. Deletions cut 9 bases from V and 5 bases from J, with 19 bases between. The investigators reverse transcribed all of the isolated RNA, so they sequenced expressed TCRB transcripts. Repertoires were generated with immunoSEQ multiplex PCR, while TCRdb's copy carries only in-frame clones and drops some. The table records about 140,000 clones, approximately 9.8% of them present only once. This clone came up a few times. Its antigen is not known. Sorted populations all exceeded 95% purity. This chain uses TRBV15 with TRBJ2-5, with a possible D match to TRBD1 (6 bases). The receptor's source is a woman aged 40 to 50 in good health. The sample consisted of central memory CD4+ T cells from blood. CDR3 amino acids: CATSGGPGGETQYF. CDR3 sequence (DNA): TGTGCCACGAGTGGGGGCCCGGGTGGGGAGACCCAGTACTTC.